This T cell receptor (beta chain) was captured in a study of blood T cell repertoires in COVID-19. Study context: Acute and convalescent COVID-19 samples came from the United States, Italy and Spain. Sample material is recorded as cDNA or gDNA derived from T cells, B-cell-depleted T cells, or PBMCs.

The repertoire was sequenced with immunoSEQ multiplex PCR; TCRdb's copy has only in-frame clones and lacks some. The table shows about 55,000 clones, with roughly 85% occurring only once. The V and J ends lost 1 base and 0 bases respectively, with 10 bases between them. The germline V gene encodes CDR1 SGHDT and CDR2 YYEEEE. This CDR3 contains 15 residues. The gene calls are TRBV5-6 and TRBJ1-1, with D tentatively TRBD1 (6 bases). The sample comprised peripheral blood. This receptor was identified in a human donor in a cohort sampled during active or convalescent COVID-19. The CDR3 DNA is TGTGCCAGCAGCTTGACAGGGCCTATGAACACTGAAGCTTTCTTT. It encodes CASSLTGPMNTEAFF.